The 16 T cell receptor beta chains below were found in one sample sequenced in a study of T cells in Graves' hyperthyroidism and ophthalmopathy. The TCR beta CDR3 regions underwent amplification using RNA transcripts as the source. First-round RT-PCR with HTBI primers amplified the TCR CDR3 region. One entry per CDR3 protein, called by TCRdb with MiXCR from the multiplex PCR reads. The repertoire holds fewer than 450,000 distinct CDR3 sequences, with roughly 15% as singletons. The sequencing input was blood. These receptors were obtained from an older woman with Graves' ophthalmopathy.

This clonotype was seen at least ten times. The chain recombines TRBV11-3 with TRBJ2-1; the D is unclear. V dropped 1 base and J dropped 8 bases, with 15 bases sitting between them. There are 15 residues in the CDR3. CDR1 SGHNT and CDR2 YENEEA come from the germline V gene. CDR3 region: CASSLGQLERDEQFF. CDR3 bases: TGTGCCAGCAGCTTAGGCCAGCTTGAACGGGATGAGCAGTTCTTC. Together with reference TRBV11-3 and TRBJ2-1, the CDR3 gives the full variable domain: EAGVVQSPRYKIIEKKQPVAFWCNPISGHNTLYWYLQNLGQGPELLIRYENEEAVDDSQLPKDRFSAERLKGVDSTLKIQPAELGDSAVYLCASSLGQLERDEQFFGPGTRLTVL.

This clonotype was detected many times. The CDR3 DNA follows: TGTGCCAGCAACTTAACACAGGGTGAAGTTGCAAACATTCAGTACTTC. It encodes CASNLTQGEVANIQYF. V is TRBV6-1 and J is TRBJ2-4; maybe TRBD1 (6 bases). CDR1 MNHNS and CDR2 SASEGT come from the germline V gene. V was shortened by 7 bases and J by 6 bases, with 22 bases between the two germline ends. The CDR3 covers 16 residues.

The chain has TRBV24-1 and TRBJ2-7; 9 bases fit TRBD1. Germline V gene data show CDR1 as KGHDR and CDR2 as SFDVKD. Trimming cost V 2 bases and J 4 bases; bases outside gene matches: 8. The CDR3 is 16 amino acids. CDR3 protein: CATSDSRTGAVYEQYF. The CDR3 bases are TGTGCCACCAGTGATTCACGGACAGGGGCGGTTTACGAGCAGTACTTC.

In this sample, this clonotype turned up many times. The genes are TRBV28 and TRBJ2-7; TRBD1 agrees at 7 bases. From germline, CDR1 is MDHEN and CDR2 SYDVKM. The CDR3 contains 13 residues. The DNA for the CDR3 is TGTGTATGTTCTGGGACAGACACCTACGAGCAGTACTTC. Protein: CVCSGTDTYEQYF.

This clonotype was seen at least ten times. This sequence joins TRBV3-1 and TRBJ2-4; D possibly uses TRBD1 or TRBD2 (5 bases each). The CDR3 is made up of 12 amino acids. V lost 2 bases to trimming and J lost 8 bases, with 7 bases between them. From germline, CDR1 is LGHDT and CDR2 YNNKEL (reference sequence). The CDR3 protein is CASSQRGDIQYF. In DNA, the CDR3 is TGTGCCAGCAGCCAAAGGGGAGACATTCAGTACTTC.

This clonotype was observed at least ten times. CDR3 amino acids: CASSQQGTVGEQYF. The CDR3 DNA sequence: TGTGCCAGCAGCCAACAGGGAACAGTGGGCGAGCAGTACTTC. The chain joins TRBV3-1 to TRBJ2-7, with D perhaps matching TRBD1 (5 bases). The CDR3 extends over 14 amino acids. Trimming stripped 2 bases from V and 6 bases from J, with 14 bases between. Germline CDR1 LGHDT, CDR2 YNNKEL (reference sequence).

CDR3 DNA: TGCAGCGTGCAGGGGGATAGCAATCAGCCCCAGCATTTT. This codes for CSVQGDSNQPQHF. The rearrangement uses TRBV29-1 and TRBJ1-5; 7 bases are shared with TRBD1. V gave up 6 bases and J gave up 0 bases; unmatched junction bases: 2. This CDR3 contains 13 residues. CDR1 and CDR2 from the germline V gene are SQVTM and ANQGSEA.

This chain joins TRBV20-1 and TRBJ2-7; 8 bases map to TRBD1. CDR3 length equals 12 residues. V lost 7 bases to trimming and J lost 2 bases; unmatched junction nucleotides: 4. Germline V gene sequence: CDR1 DFQATT, CDR2 SNEGSKA (reference sequence). The CDR3 DNA sequence: TGCAGTGTAAGGGGACAGGCCTACGAGCAGTACTTC. This translates into CSVRGQAYEQYF.

This clonotype was detected a few times. One end of the junction varies from germline; a read error may be responsible. The chain uses TRBV27 and TRBJ2-5, with 7 positions matching TRBD1. The CDR3 spans 15 residues. Per germline, CDR1 MNHEY and CDR2 SMNVEV (reference sequence). The CDR3 reads CAGSFGTEPPQTQYF. CDR3 nucleotide sequence: TGTGCCGGCAGTTTTGGGACAGAACCTCCACAAACTCAGTACTTC.

The table lists this clonotype with a few counts. The V call is TRBV6-5, the J call TRBJ2-2; D may be TRBD2 (6 bases). In germline, CDR1 is MNHEY, CDR2 SVGAGI. The CDR3 sequence is 16 residues long. V lost 0 bases to trimming and J lost 4 bases, with 12 bases between them. The CDR3 DNA reads TGTGCCAGCAGTTACTCAAGACTAGAGCTCACCGGGGAGCTGTTTTTT. Amino acids: CASSYSRLELTGELFF.

Turning to this clonotype: With a much larger clone just one base away, this may be a read error. V and J are TRBV3-1 and TRBJ2-7, with 7 positions matching TRBD2. TRBJ2-1 explains the end of the DNA better; the J call may be wrong. The germline CDR1 and CDR2 sequences are LGHDT and YNNKEL (reference sequence). This CDR3 region has 17 residues. The CDR3 region is CASSQDRVAGVPYEQFF. DNA for the CDR3: TGTGCCAGCAGCCAAGATAGGGTAGCGGGCGTACCTTACGAGCAGTTCTTC.

The V and J genes are TRBV24-1 and TRBJ2-1; weak D call: TRBD1 (5 bases). CDR1 KGHDR and CDR2 SFDVKD come from the germline V gene. The length of the CDR3 is 14 residues. With 9 bases removed from V and 4 bases from J, the gap between germline ends came to 15 bases. For the CDR3, the DNA is TGTGCCACCTCGACAGTTTCGGATTACAATGAGCAGTTCTTC. Translation gives CATSTVSDYNEQFF.

The gene calls are TRBV20-1 and TRBJ2-1, with D unresolved. Trimming took 3 bases from V and 12 from J, leaving 9 bases between them. The CDR3 spans 10 residues. CDR1 is DFQATT, CDR2 SNEGSKA, per germline (reference sequence). The CDR3 nucleotides are TGCAGTGCTAGCAAGCGCGGGCAGTTCTTC. This gives the protein CSASKRGQFF.

This clonotype has a count of ten or more. The rearrangement joins TRBV5-1 to TRBJ2-7; 10 positions match TRBD2. V was clipped by 1 base and J by 0 bases; unmatched bases: 1. Germline-derived CDR1 and CDR2 are SGHRS and YFSETQ. The CDR3 contains 15 residues. The CDR3 is CASSLTSGNSYEQYF. CDR3 bases: TGCGCCAGCAGCTTGACTAGCGGGAACTCCTACGAGCAGTACTTC.

The chain uses TRBV4-2 and TRBJ2-7; D not certain. V was pared by 0 bases and J by 4 bases, with 7 bases between. The CDR3 extends over 13 amino acids. The germline V gene has CDR1 LGHNA and CDR2 YNFKEQ. The CDR3 sequence is CASSQDRPYEQYF. CDR3 coding DNA: TGTGCCAGCAGCCAAGATCGCCCTTACGAGCAGTACTTC.

The chain combines TRBV20-1 with TRBJ1-2; 7 nucleotides align to TRBD1. The length of the CDR3 is 12 residues. The germline CDR1 and CDR2 sequences are DFQATT and SNEGSKA (reference sequence). V gave up 5 bases and J gave up 5 bases; unmatched junction bases: 5. CDR3 loop: CSAGGQLYGYTF. The CDR3 DNA sequence: TGCAGTGCTGGGGGACAGCTGTATGGCTACACCTTC.